This is a list of T cell receptor beta chains from one sample in a study of blood T cell repertoires in COVID-19. TCRdb's copy holds only in-frame clones and misses some; the assay was immunoSEQ multiplex PCR. The sample lists 210,000 or so clones, 88% seen once, with 1.5% in the top ten. Sequenced material: peripheral blood. All receptors come from a man between 18 and 29 years old with active or convalescent COVID-19. Each CDR3 is given with its conserved first and last residue. Each record gives: J gene, clone size, D gene, V gene, CDR3 protein, CDR3 DNA. A D gene is named only where the DNA matches it firmly. Where a row states a size, it is once, few, many or the class of an expanded clone; other rows omit it.

TRBJ2-2	once	TRBD2	TRBV30	CAWSGLAGAGGTGELFF	TGTGCCTGGAGTGGACTAGCGGGAGCCGGTGGCACCGGGGAGCTGTTTTTT
TRBJ1-3	once	.	TRBV28	CASSSPADTIYF	TGTGCCAGCAGTTCCCCGGCGGACACCATATATTTT
TRBJ2-7	.	.	TRBV7-8	CASSLTLNEQYF	TGTGCCAGCAGCTTAACTCTCAACGAGCAGTACTTC
TRBJ1-5	.	.	TRBV2	CASSERWAATDNQPQHF	TGTGCCAGCAGTGAACGTTGGGCAGCGACAGACAATCAGCCCCAGCATTTT
TRBJ1-2	.	.	TRBV12-3/TRBV12-4	CASSSNLGGYTF	TGTGCCAGCAGTTCTAACCTGGGCGGCTACACCTTC
TRBJ1-6	.	.	TRBV5-4	CASSLGQYNSPLHF	TGTGCCAGCAGCTTGGGGCAGTATAATTCACCCCTCCACTTT
TRBJ2-1	.	TRBD2	TRBV19	CASSPPRTSGRVINEQFF	TGTGCCAGTAGTCCACCGCGGACTAGCGGGAGGGTAATCAATGAGCAGTTCTTC
TRBJ1-1	.	.	TRBV28	CASSLYGETGEAFF	TGTGCCAGCAGTTTATATGGGGAGACGGGGGAAGCTTTCTTT
TRBJ1-4	.	TRBD1	TRBV7-9	CASSTSGQGTDPTNEKLFF	TGTGCCAGCAGCACTAGTGGACAGGGGACGGACCCAACTAATGAAAAACTGTTTTTT
TRBJ1-5	.	.	TRBV30	CAWSAHGDQPQHF	TGTGCCTGGAGTGCTCACGGGGATCAGCCCCAGCATTTT
TRBJ2-1	.	.	TRBV20-1	CSASRYSYNEQFF	TGCAGTGCTAGTCGGTACTCCTACAATGAGCAGTTCTTC
TRBJ2-1	.	TRBD2	TRBV5-1	CASSFYTSGGVSSYNEQFF	TGCGCCAGCAGCTTTTATACTAGCGGAGGCGTTAGCTCCTACAATGAGCAGTTCTTC
TRBJ2-5	once	TRBD1	TRBV27	CASRIHGTGGETQYF	TGTGCCAGCAGGATACACGGGACAGGGGGTGAGACCCAGTACTTC
TRBJ2-1	.	TRBD2	TRBV29-1	CSVTSGGTNEQFF	TGCAGCGTTACTAGCGGGGGAACCAATGAGCAGTTCTTC
TRBJ2-1	.	TRBD2	TRBV19	CASSIAGGSSYNEQFF	TGTGCCAGTAGTATAGCCGGCGGGAGTTCCTACAATGAGCAGTTCTTC
TRBJ2-7	.	.	TRBV10-3	CAISGSGRSSYEQYF	TGTGCCATCAGTGGATCAGGCCGCAGCTCCTACGAGCAGTACTTC
TRBJ2-1	.	TRBD2	TRBV18	CASSPPPGSGVPNEQFF	TGTGCCAGCTCACCACCGCCCGGGAGCGGGGTACCCAATGAGCAGTTCTTC
TRBJ2-2	.	TRBD2	TRBV5-1	CASSETSGNTGELFF	TGCGCCAGCAGCGAAACTAGCGGGAACACCGGGGAGCTGTTTTTT
TRBJ2-7	.	TRBD1	TRBV10-3	CAISKGQGSYEQYF	TGTGCCATCAGTAAGGGACAGGGGTCCTACGAGCAGTACTTC
TRBJ2-1	once	TRBD2	TRBV27	CASSLGWLAGYNEQFF	TGTGCCAGCAGTCTGGGATGGCTAGCGGGATACAATGAGCAGTTCTTC
TRBJ1-3	.	TRBD1	TRBV10-2	CASGDRSGNTIYF	TGCGCCAGCGGGGACAGATCTGGAAACACCATATATTTT
TRBJ2-2	.	.	TRBV11-2	CASSLARGTGELFF	TGTGCCAGCAGCTTAGCTAGAGGCACCGGGGAGCTGTTTTTT
TRBJ2-7	.	TRBD2	TRBV28	CASRPIVVAGTLSYEQYF	TGTGCCAGCAGACCCATCGTGGTAGCGGGAACCTTATCCTACGAGCAGTACTTC
TRBJ2-3	.	TRBD2	TRBV19	CASSIASGAAGDTQYF	TGTGCCAGTAGTATCGCCAGCGGGGCTGCGGGAGATACGCAGTATTTT
TRBJ1-3	.	.	TRBV29-1	CSVVVGNTIYF	TGCAGCGTTGTAGTAGGAAACACCATATATTTT
TRBJ1-1	.	.	TRBV19	CASSTFDALGTEAFF	TGTGCCAGTAGTACCTTCGACGCCCTCGGGACTGAAGCTTTCTTT
TRBJ2-3	once	.	TRBV9	CASSVAPRGNTDTQYF	TGTGCCAGCAGCGTAGCCCCCAGGGGCAACACAGATACGCAGTATTTT
TRBJ2-1	.	TRBD2	TRBV5-1	CASSLFLAGGPREQFF	TGCGCCAGCAGCCTATTCCTAGCGGGAGGGCCCCGTGAGCAGTTCTTC
TRBJ2-3	.	TRBD2	TRBV19	CAIASGSTQYF	TGTGCCATTGCTAGCGGGAGTACGCAGTATTTT
TRBJ2-7	.	TRBD2	TRBV28	CASRWTSGAYEQYF	TGTGCCAGCAGGTGGACTAGCGGGGCCTACGAGCAGTACTTC
TRBJ2-1	.	TRBD2	TRBV5-4	CASSPTSGSQNEQFF	TGTGCCAGCAGCCCGACTAGCGGGAGTCAAAATGAGCAGTTCTTC
TRBJ2-7	few	TRBD2	TRBV27	CASTSSGRHYEQYF	TGTGCCAGCACATCTAGCGGGAGACACTACGAGCAGTACTTC
TRBJ1-2	.	TRBD1	TRBV27	CASSPRGHYGYTF	TGTGCCAGCAGCCCCAGGGGGCACTATGGCTACACCTTC
TRBJ2-2	.	TRBD2	TRBV6-1	CASSEGSGRATGELFF	TGTGCCAGCAGTGAAGGGAGCGGGAGGGCCACCGGGGAGCTGTTTTTT
TRBJ1-6	.	TRBD1	TRBV28	CASSFTGELSPLHF	TGTGCCAGCAGTTTCACAGGGGAACTTTCACCCCTCCACTTT
TRBJ1-4	.	.	TRBV10-3	CAITGGDPGEKLFF	TGTGCCATCACCGGCGGCGATCCCGGTGAAAAACTGTTTTTT
TRBJ1-2	.	.	TRBV14	CASSQATGLGYTF	TGTGCCAGCAGCCAAGCGACAGGCCTGGGCTACACCTTC